A single sample gave rise to the 30 T cell receptor beta chains below, sequenced in a study of early T cells in non-severe SARS-CoV-2 infection. TCRdb re-analysed the 5' RACE reads in MiXCR, keeping a single row per CDR3 protein. The sample contains about 29,000 distinct CDR3 sequences, 5% to 7% of which appear only once. Sequenced material: whole blood. The receptors originated from an adult who was a healthcare worker with PCR-confirmed SARS-CoV-2 infection or an uninfected control (not recorded which).

This clonotype has at least ten counts. The chain joins TRBV28 to TRBJ1-2; D gene ambiguous. V dropped 7 bases and J dropped 2 bases, with 8 bases sitting between them. Germline CDR1 is MDHEN and CDR2 is SYDVKM. The CDR3 sequence is 12 residues long. The CDR3 DNA follows: TGTGCCAGCAACCAAGGGAACTATGGCTACACCTTC. It specifies CASNQGNYGYTF.

By sample fraction, this clonotype is medium-sized. CDR3 bases: TGCAGTGCTAGAGACAGGGTAAGGAACACTGAAGCTTTCTTT. Translating it yields CSARDRVRNTEAFF. The gene calls are TRBV20-1 and TRBJ1-1; a possible D gene is TRBD1 (5 bases). CDR3 size: 14 residues. V dropped 0 bases and J dropped 1 base, with 9 bases sitting between them. Germline values: CDR1 DFQATT, CDR2 SNEGSKA (reference sequence).

The rearrangement uses TRBV28 and TRBJ2-7; 11 bases line up with TRBD1. The CDR3 is 16 residues long. Germline V lookup: CDR1 MDHEN, CDR2 SYDVKM. The J segment lost 4 bases and the V segment lost 5 bases, leaving 10 bases of the junction unmatched. CDR3 residues: CASSPQPGQGVYEQYF. CDR3 DNA: TGTGCCAGCAGTCCTCAACCGGGACAGGGGGTATACGAGCAGTACTTC.

This clonotype appeared a few times. The chain is built from TRBV18 and TRBJ2-7; D is perhaps TRBD1 (6 bases). Germline V gene lookup returns CDR1 KGHSH and CDR2 LQKENI. The CDR3 loop spans 18 amino acids. V lost 3 bases to trimming and J lost 0 bases, with 21 bases between them. In DNA form, the CDR3 reads TGTGCCAGCTCACCCGGAGCCTTCGGACAGCGCCGCTCCTACGAGCAGTACTTC. Its protein product is CASSPGAFGQRRSYEQYF. The entire variable domain, with the rest obtained from reference TRBV18 and TRBJ2-7, is as follows: NAGVMQNPRHLVRRRGQEARLRCSPMKGHSHVYWYRQLPEEGLKFMVYLQKENIIDESGMPKERFSAEFPKEGPSILRIQQVVRGDSAAYFCASSPGAFGQRRSYEQYFGPGTRLTVT.

This rearrangement joins TRBV12-5 to TRBJ2-1, with no clear D. CDR1 is LGHNT and CDR2 is FRNRAP in the germline V gene. V was cut by 5 bases and J by 9 bases, with 20 bases left in between. The CDR3 has 15 amino acids. The CDR3 bases are TGTGCTAGTGGTCTCCGGGCCGCCCAAACCCCTGAGCAGTTCTTC. It encodes CASGLRAAQTPEQFF. The whole variable domain, remainder taken from reference TRBV12-5 and TRBJ2-1, is DARVTQTPRHKVTEMGQEVTMRCQPILGHNTVFWYRQTMMQGLELLAYFRNRAPLDDSGMPKDRFSAEMPDATLATLKIQPSEPRDSAVYFCASGLRAAQTPEQFFGPGTRLTVL.

This clonotype was seen repeatedly, ten times or more. The rearrangement links TRBV5-1 to TRBJ2-3; 10 nucleotides agree with TRBD2. V was pared by 5 bases and J by 2 bases, with 2 bases of the junction left unmatched. The germline gives CDR1 SGHRS, CDR2 YFSETQ. The CDR3 consists of 14 residues. The CDR3 reads CASRAGGPTDTQYF. DNA of the CDR3: TGCGCCAGCAGAGCGGGGGGGCCCACAGATACGCAGTATTTT. Filled out from reference TRBV5-1 and TRBJ2-3, the complete variable domain reads KAGVTQTPRYLIKTRGQQVTLSCSPISGHRSVSWYQQTPGQGLQFLFEYFSETQRNKGNFPGRFSGRQFSNSRSEMNVSTLELGDSALYLCASRAGGPTDTQYFGPGTRLTVL.

This clonotype was counted ten times or more. This CDR3 is CASSFDTGFAGELFF. CDR3 coding DNA: TGCGCCAGCAGCTTTGACACAGGGTTCGCCGGGGAGCTGTTTTTT. The chain combines TRBV5-1 with TRBJ2-2, with D possibly TRBD1 on 6 matching bases. The V gene's germline CDR1 is SGHRS and CDR2 YFSETQ. The CDR3 extends over 15 amino acids. V lost 2 bases to trimming and J lost 6 bases, with 14 bases between them.

There are a few counts of this clonotype. CDR3 region: CSAHEGLASNEQFF. CDR3 nucleotides: TGCAGTGCACACGAGGGACTAGCTAGCAATGAGCAGTTCTTC. The chain links TRBV20-1 to TRBJ2-1; TRBD2 agrees at 9 bases. Looked up from germline, CDR1 is DFQATT and CDR2 is SNEGSKA (reference sequence). The CDR3 is 14 residues long. The ends lost 6 bases at V and 6 bases at J; junction bases unmatched: 9.

This clonotype qualifies as medium-sized (0.01 to 0.1%). The V call is TRBV15, the J call TRBJ1-6; D remains unclear. The V end was cut by 5 bases, the J end by 6 bases, with 14 bases between. Germline V gives CDR1 LNHNV, CDR2 YYDKDF (reference sequence). CDR3 length: 15 amino acids. The CDR3 region is CATSLRDIPNSPLHF. The CDR3 nucleotides are TGTGCCACCAGCCTCCGGGATATACCTAATTCACCCCTCCACTTT.

The CDR3 loop reads CASSPDLNADTQYF. CDR3 bases: TGTGCCAGCAGCCCGGACTTGAACGCGGATACGCAGTATTTT. The V and J genes are TRBV7-9 and TRBJ2-3; weak D call: TRBD2 (5 bases). Germline CDR1 and CDR2: SEHNR and FQNEAQ (reference sequence). V was shortened by 5 bases and J by 6 bases, with 15 bases between the two germline ends. CDR3 length: 14 residues. The entire variable domain, with the rest obtained from reference TRBV7-9 and TRBJ2-3, is as follows: DTGVSQNPRHKITKRGQNVTFRCDPISEHNRLYWYRQTLGQGPEFLTYFQNEAQLEKSRLLSDRFSAERPKGSFSTLEIQRTEQGDSAMYLCASSPDLNADTQYFGPGTRLTVL.

This chain links TRBV9 with TRBJ1-6; D is possibly TRBD1 (5 bases). In germline, CDR1 is SGDLS, CDR2 YYNGEE. The CDR3 runs 14 residues. With 3 bases removed from V and 5 bases from J, the gap between germline ends came to 9 bases. The chain's CDR3 is CASSAGPDNSPLHF. For the CDR3, the DNA is TGTGCCAGCAGCGCGGGACCTGATAATTCACCCCTCCACTTT.

This chain uses TRBV5-6 with TRBJ2-6; 10 bases are shared with TRBD1. This CDR3 is 17 amino acids long. J was trimmed by 2 bases and V by 3 bases; bases with no gene match: 5. Looked up from germline, CDR1 is SGHDT and CDR2 is YYEEEE. CDR3 DNA sequence: TGTGCCAGCAGCTGGGACAGGGGCGCGACTGGGGCCAACGTCCTGACTTTC. This translates into CASSWDRGATGANVLTF.

This clonotype was picked up many times. The chain uses TRBV4-3 and TRBJ2-7; D remains ambiguous. CDR1 is LGHNA, CDR2 YSLEER, per germline. Trimming pared 0 bases from V and 6 bases from J, leaving 12 bases between. The CDR3 contains 14 residues. DNA for the CDR3: TGCGCCAGCAGCCAAGATCTGGGCCTAGGCGAGCAGTACTTC. It encodes CASSQDLGLGEQYF.

This clonotype was detected many times. The J gene is TRBJ1-2, the V gene TRBV30, with no clear D. V shed 6 bases and J shed 5 bases, with 19 bases lying between them. CDR1 is GTSNPN and CDR2 is SVGIG in the germline V gene (reference sequence). This CDR3 spans 14 amino acids. Written as DNA, the CDR3 is TGTGCCTGTACTTGGTCGGCGAGGAATTATGGCTACACCTTC. Its protein product is CACTWSARNYGYTF.

This clonotype showed up many times. The J gene is TRBJ2-3, the V gene TRBV7-2, with TRBD2 as a possible D gene (6 bases). The V gene lost 5 bases and the J gene lost 4 bases, with 13 bases spanning the gap. CDR1 is SGHTA and CDR2 is FQGNSA in the germline V gene. This CDR3 is built from 14 residues. Here the CDR3 DNA reads TGTGCCAGCAGCATCGGGGGAAAAGCAGATACGCAGTATTTT. Translation: CASSIGGKADTQYF.

This clonotype appeared many times. The chain couples TRBV28 to TRBJ2-4; no definite D call. In germline, CDR1 is MDHEN, CDR2 SYDVKM. Trimming pared 4 bases from V and 6 bases from J, leaving 16 bases between. This CDR3 has 15 amino acids. The CDR3 region is CASSSLVLGSNIQYF. CDR3 DNA sequence: TGTGCCAGCAGTTCGCTCGTCCTGGGGTCAAACATTCAGTACTTC.

This clonotype has a count of ten or more. The chain joins TRBV7-2 to TRBJ1-2; D is unresolved. Trimming stripped 5 bases from V and 0 bases from J, with 4 bases between. Germline values: CDR1 SGHTA, CDR2 FQGNSA. The CDR3 consists of 12 residues. CDR3 DNA: TGTGCCAGCAGCACCACTAACTATGGCTACACCTTC. This encodes CASSTTNYGYTF. Combining the CDR3 with reference TRBV7-2 and TRBJ1-2 gives the whole variable domain GAGVSQSPSNKVTEKGKDVELRCDPISGHTALYWYRQSLGQGLEFLIYFQGNSAPDKSGLPSDRFSAERTGGSVSTLTIQRTQQEDSAVYLCASSTTNYGYTFGSGTRLTVV.

The chain couples TRBV4-3 to TRBJ2-3; D might be TRBD1 or TRBD2, each matching 5 bases. The V and J ends lost 1 base and 0 bases respectively, with 14 bases between them. The CDR3 extends over 17 amino acids. In germline, CDR1 is LGHNA, CDR2 YSLEER. CDR3 sequence reads: CASSQGPGTRSTDTQYF. CDR3 nucleotides: TGCGCCAGCAGCCAAGGCCCTGGGACCAGGAGCACAGATACGCAGTATTTT.

This clonotype was observed a few times. This chain links TRBV18 with TRBJ1-1, with D possibly matching TRBD1 (5 bases). This CDR3 has 13 residues. Looked up from germline, CDR1 is KGHSH and CDR2 is LQKENI. V was trimmed by 1 base and J by 6 bases, leaving 9 bases between them. As DNA, the CDR3 is TGTGCCAGCTCACCACGGGGCAGGGCTGAAGCTTTCTTT. Its protein is CASSPRGRAEAFF.

This clonotype was found many times. The rearrangement links TRBV5-1 to TRBJ2-7; 9 positions match TRBD2. This CDR3 spans 15 amino acids. The trim removed 2 bases at V and 0 bases at J, leaving 3 bases unmatched. The V gene's germline CDR1 is SGHRS and CDR2 YFSETQ. CDR3: CASSLAGGYSYEQYF. CDR3 in DNA: TGCGCCAGCAGCTTAGCGGGAGGCTACTCCTACGAGCAGTACTTC.

This clonotype was seen repeatedly, ten times or more. The chain employs TRBV10-3 and TRBJ2-2, with D maybe TRBD2 (5 bases). CDR3 size: 15 residues. V lost 0 bases and J 6 bases, leaving 11 bases between the germline ends. Per the germline V gene, CDR1 is ENHRY and CDR2 is SYGVKD. Here the CDR3 reads CAISESRERAGELFF. The CDR3 region has the DNA TGTGCCATCAGTGAGTCGAGGGAGAGAGCCGGGGAGCTGTTTTTT.

In this sample, this clonotype turned up many times. This chain connects TRBV9 to TRBJ2-5, with 7 bases matching TRBD1. Germline assignment: CDR1 SGDLS and CDR2 YYNGEE. The CDR3 length is 13 residues. Germline trimming cut 4 bases from V and 2 bases from J; bases unmatched to any gene: 2. The DNA of the CDR3 is TGTGCCAGCAGCTCGGGACAGCAAGAGACCCAGTACTTC. Translation: CASSSGQQETQYF.

Many counts were recorded for this clonotype. J is TRBJ2-4 and V is TRBV28; D is undetermined. Germline V lookup: CDR1 MDHEN, CDR2 SYDVKM. Trimming left V 3 bases short and J 0 bases short, with 6 bases between. The CDR3 sequence is 14 residues long. The CDR3: CASSFPLAKNIQYF. The CDR3, as DNA: TGTGCCAGCAGTTTTCCGCTAGCCAAAAACATTCAGTACTTC.

The sample holds many counts of this clonotype. The gene calls are TRBV18 and TRBJ1-2; D perhaps matches TRBD1 (5 bases). Per the germline V gene, CDR1 is KGHSH and CDR2 is LQKENI. V lost 3 bases and J lost 6, with 14 bases in between. The CDR3 runs to 14 residues. The CDR3 DNA follows: TGTGCCAGCTCACCCGGGACGGGGAGGGATGGCTACACCTTC. It yields the protein CASSPGTGRDGYTF. Based on the CDR3 plus reference TRBV18 and TRBJ1-2, the full variable domain is NAGVMQNPRHLVRRRGQEARLRCSPMKGHSHVYWYRQLPEEGLKFMVYLQKENIIDESGMPKERFSAEFPKEGPSILRIQQVVRGDSAAYFCASSPGTGRDGYTFGSGTRLTVV.

This clonotype came up many times. The chain joins TRBV5-4 to TRBJ1-2; D is perhaps TRBD1 (6 bases). The CDR3 consists of 15 residues. Germline CDR1 reads SGHNT; CDR2 reads YYREEE (reference sequence). V gave up 0 bases and J gave up 0 bases, with 9 bases separating them. For the CDR3, the DNA is TGTGCCAGCAGCTTGGGAGGGACATCTAACTATGGCTACACCTTC. Its translation is CASSLGGTSNYGYTF.

This clonotype came up a few times. The chain is built from TRBV20-1 and TRBJ2-7, with 13 bases fitting TRBD2. The CDR3 extends over 17 amino acids. J gave up 3 bases and V 5 bases, and 13 bases lay outside the gene matches. Per germline, CDR1 DFQATT and CDR2 SNEGSKA (reference sequence). CDR3 sequence (DNA): TGCAGTGCTGTGGGACTAGCGGGATTCTCCGTTAACTACGAGCAGTACTTC. Its protein product is CSAVGLAGFSVNYEQYF.

This clonotype has ten or more counts. The chain couples TRBV7-2 to TRBJ1-5; TRBD1 might be the D (5 bases). There are 15 residues in the CDR3. Trimming took 6 bases from V and 3 from J, leaving 15 bases between them. Germline-derived CDR1 and CDR2 are SGHTA and FQGNSA. The CDR3 DNA follows: TGTGCCAGCAGTCCTGGGGGTGCTTCCAATCAGCCCCAGCATTTT. The encoded protein is CASSPGGASNQPQHF.

This clonotype was observed many times. The gene calls are TRBV7-9 and TRBJ2-2; 7 positions match TRBD1. Germline CDR1 is SEHNR and CDR2 is FQNEAQ (reference sequence). V trimming: 5 bases; J trimming: 6 bases; junction bases outside the gene matches: 9. The CDR3 covers 15 residues. The CDR3 region is CASSGETGLAGELFF. The CDR3 DNA sequence: TGTGCCAGCAGCGGTGAGACAGGGTTGGCCGGGGAGCTGTTTTTT. The full variable domain, completed using reference TRBV7-9 and TRBJ2-2, is DTGVSQNPRHKITKRGQNVTFRCDPISEHNRLYWYRQTLGQGPEFLTYFQNEAQLEKSRLLSDRFSAERPKGSFSTLEIQRTEQGDSAMYLCASSGETGLAGELFFGEGSRLTVL.

This clonotype was seen ten or more times. The chain carries TRBV9 and TRBJ2-3, with 9 nucleotides matching TRBD1. V lost 4 bases, J lost 4 bases, and 7 bases stayed unmatched. CDR1 SGDLS and CDR2 YYNGEE come from the germline V gene. The CDR3 is 15 amino acids. The CDR3 loop is CASSRQGVVADTQYF. The CDR3 nucleotides are TGTGCCAGCAGCCGACAGGGGGTAGTGGCAGATACGCAGTATTTT.

This clonotype was found many times. CDR3 sequence (DNA): TGCGCCAGCAGCCAACCCAGCGGGAGCGGCTACAATGAGCAGTTCTTC. It yields the protein CASSQPSGSGYNEQFF. The chain joins TRBV4-3 to TRBJ2-1, with TRBD2 identical over 8 bases. The germline gives CDR1 LGHNA, CDR2 YSLEER. V shed 2 bases and J 3 bases; nucleotides not matched to a gene: 6. The CDR3 extends over 16 amino acids.